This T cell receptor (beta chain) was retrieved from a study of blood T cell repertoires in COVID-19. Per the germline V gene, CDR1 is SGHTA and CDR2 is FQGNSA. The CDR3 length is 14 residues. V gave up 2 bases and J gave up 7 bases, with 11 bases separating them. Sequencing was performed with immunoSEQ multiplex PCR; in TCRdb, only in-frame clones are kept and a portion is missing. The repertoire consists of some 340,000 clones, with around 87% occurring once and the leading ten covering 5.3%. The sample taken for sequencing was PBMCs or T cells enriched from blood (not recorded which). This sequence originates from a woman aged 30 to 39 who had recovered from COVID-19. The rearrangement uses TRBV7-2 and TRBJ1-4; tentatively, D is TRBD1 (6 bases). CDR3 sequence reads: CASSLQGTGEKLFF. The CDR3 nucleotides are TGTGCCAGCAGCTTACAGGGGACGGGTGAAAAACTGTTTTTT.